This entry lists 2 T cell receptor beta chains sequenced from one sample in a study of T cells in Graves' hyperthyroidism and ophthalmopathy. The TCR beta CDR3 regions underwent amplification using RNA transcripts as the source. HTBI primers were employed in a first-round RT-PCR of the TCR CDR3. TCRdb called the multiplex PCR reads again in MiXCR, with one record for every CDR3 protein. The data hold 640,000 or so distinct CDR3 sequences, with roughly 14% observed a single time. The sample was blood. The receptors were gathered from a woman between 40 and 50 years old with Graves' ophthalmopathy.

This clonotype has at least ten counts. The genes are TRBV6-5 and TRBJ2-2, with a tentative D call TRBD1 (6 bases). The CDR3 covers 13 residues. Trimming took off 11 bases at V and 8 bases at J, with 18 bases between the two ends. Germline loops: CDR1 MNHEY, CDR2 SVGAGI. In DNA form, the CDR3 reads TGTGCCGGGAGACAGGCGGCTGGGGGGGAGCTGTTTTTT. Residues: CAGRQAAGGELFF.

This clonotype was found a few times. At one end the junction does not follow the germline gene, possibly because of a read error. The gene calls are TRBV7-2 and TRBJ2-7, with 8 bases identical to TRBD1. Per germline, CDR1 SGHTA and CDR2 FQGNSA. CDR3 length equals 15 residues. The CDR3 nucleotides are TGCGCCAGCAGCCACCCCGGGACAGGCCGGTTGGAGCAGTACTTC. Translation: CASSHPGTGRLEQYF.